The 30 T cell receptor beta chains listed next were all sequenced from one sample in a study of blood T cell repertoires in COVID-19. TCRdb keeps only in-frame clones here, not all; method: immunoSEQ multiplex PCR. The table lists more than 80,000 clones, approximately 88% of them singletons. Sequencing was done on a sample of peripheral blood. Receptors originate from an older man with acute or convalescent COVID-19.

The rearrangement links TRBV30 to TRBJ1-6; D perhaps matches TRBD1 (5 bases). Germline assignment: CDR1 GTSNPN and CDR2 SVGIG (reference sequence). The CDR3 is 13 residues long. V was trimmed by 5 bases and J by 7 bases, leaving 12 bases between them. CDR3 coding DNA: TGTGCCTGGGAGTTGGGGCAGAATTCACCCCTCCACTTT. It specifies CAWELGQNSPLHF.

This clone has a single count. This chain joins TRBV28 and TRBJ2-1; D possibly corresponds to TRBD1 (6 bases). CDR3 length: 16 amino acids. The germline CDR1 and CDR2 sequences are MDHEN and SYDVKM. The V end was cut by 2 bases, the J end by 3 bases, with 14 bases between. This CDR3 reads CASSLLTGINYNEQFF. DNA of the CDR3: TGTGCCAGCAGTTTACTAACAGGGATTAACTACAATGAGCAGTTCTTC.

The chain recombines TRBV7-2 with TRBJ1-2; 7 nucleotides line up with TRBD1. The CDR3 contains 13 residues. V lost 3 bases and J lost 7; bases outside the gene matches: 5. Germline values: CDR1 SGHTA, CDR2 FQGNSA. Here the CDR3 DNA reads TGTGCCAGCAGCTTGAGGGGGCTAGTTGGCTACACCTTC. Its protein is CASSLRGLVGYTF.

The CDR3: CATSRNRGYTGELFF. CDR3 in DNA: TGTGCCACCAGCAGAAACAGGGGTTACACCGGGGAGCTGTTTTTT. The V gene is TRBV15, the J gene TRBJ2-2; 7 bases are shared with TRBD1. This CDR3 contains 15 residues. V was pared by 2 bases and J by 3 bases, with 3 bases of the junction left unmatched. CDR1 is LNHNV and CDR2 is YYDKDF in the germline V gene (reference sequence).

The V call is TRBV5-1, the J call TRBJ1-6; the D gene is possibly TRBD1 (6 bases). V lost 3 bases and J 0 bases, leaving 13 bases between the germline ends. CDR1 and CDR2 from the germline V gene are SGHRS and YFSETQ. The CDR3 consists of 17 residues. The CDR3 loop reads CASSSGTKSSYNSPLHF. The CDR3 DNA is TGCGCCAGCAGCTCCGGGACAAAGAGCTCCTATAATTCACCCCTCCACTTT. The complete variable domain, with remaining parts taken from reference TRBV5-1 and TRBJ1-6, reads KAGVTQTPRYLIKTRGQQVTLSCSPISGHRSVSWYQQTPGQGLQFLFEYFSETQRNKGNFPGRFSGRQFSNSRSEMNVSTLELGDSALYLCASSSGTKSSYNSPLHFGNGTRLTVT.

This chain joins TRBV10-1 and TRBJ1-6; TRBD1 might be the D (6 bases). Deletions cut 6 bases from V and 10 bases from J, with 13 bases between. Germline V lookup: CDR1 WNHNN, CDR2 SYGVQD (reference sequence). The CDR3 extends over 13 amino acids. CDR3 region: CASSGTTGSPLHF. The CDR3 DNA sequence: TGCGCCAGCAGCGGTACTACAGGGTCACCCCTCCACTTT.

CDR3 in amino acids: CATGQATAPYEQYF. The CDR3 region has the DNA TGTGCCACGGGACAGGCGACCGCGCCCTACGAGCAGTACTTC. The V gene is TRBV24-1, the J gene TRBJ2-7; 8 bases line up with TRBD1. This CDR3 has 14 residues. The V and J ends lost 10 bases and 2 bases, in that order; junction bases with no gene match: 9. Germline lookup yields CDR1 KGHDR and CDR2 SFDVKD.

The chain couples TRBV7-3 to TRBJ1-1; 11 nucleotides agree with TRBD1. Germline assignment: CDR1 SGHTA and CDR2 FQGTGA. The CDR3 sequence is 16 residues long. J gave up 5 bases and V 6 bases, and 11 bases lay outside the gene matches. In nucleotides, the CDR3 is TGTGCCAGCAGTTCCGGGACAGGGGGAGGAGGTACTGAAGCTTTCTTT. Encoded protein: CASSSGTGGGGTEAFF.

V usage is TRBV9 and J usage is TRBJ2-1; 13 bases map to TRBD2. The germline gives CDR1 SGDLS, CDR2 YYNGEE. CDR3 size: 18 residues. Trimming cost V 0 bases and J 7 bases; bases outside gene matches: 10. The CDR3 sequence: CASSVAIWTSGSRNEQFF. CDR3 nucleotide sequence: TGTGCCAGCAGCGTAGCTATTTGGACTAGCGGGAGTAGGAATGAGCAGTTCTTC.

CDR3 region: CASSQARGGHNQPQHF. The CDR3 region has the DNA TGCGCCAGCAGCCAAGCTCGGGGAGGCCACAATCAGCCCCAGCATTTT. The chain links TRBV4-1 to TRBJ1-5; no clear D. V lost 1 base to trimming and J lost 3 bases, with 13 bases between them. The CDR3 is 16 amino acids. The germline V gene has CDR1 MGHRA and CDR2 YSYEKL.

The chain employs TRBV6-5 and TRBJ2-7; TRBD2 aligns across 8 bases. Germline V lookup: CDR1 MNHEY, CDR2 SVGAGI. With V trimmed by 6 bases and J by 1 base, 8 bases remained unmatched. The CDR3 runs 15 residues. The CDR3 loop is CASRPVAGGSYEQYF. CDR3 bases: TGTGCCAGCAGACCCGTTGCGGGAGGTTCCTACGAGCAGTACTTC.

The V and J genes are TRBV24-1 and TRBJ2-3; 12 bases are a match to TRBD2. V shed 6 bases, J shed 0 bases, and the junction held 9 bases outside the gene matches. From germline, CDR1 is KGHDR and CDR2 SFDVKD. The CDR3 consists of 18 residues. The CDR3, as DNA: TGTGCCACCAGTACACCGGGACTAGCGGGTACTAGCACAGATACGCAGTATTTT. This encodes CATSTPGLAGTSTDTQYF.

The V call is TRBV3-1 (or the pseudogene TRBV3-2), the J call TRBJ2-1; 8 nucleotides agree with TRBD2. Germline V gene sequence: CDR1 LGHDT, CDR2 YNNKEL (reference sequence). Trimming took 0 bases from V and 3 from J; bases not matched to a gene: 4. CDR3 length: 16 residues. CDR3 loop: CASSQEKRGNYNEQFF. CDR3 in DNA: TGTGCCAGCAGCCAAGAGAAGCGGGGGAACTACAATGAGCAGTTCTTC.

This clone was seen a single time. The genes are TRBV3-1 (or the pseudogene TRBV3-2) and TRBJ1-4; D is unresolved. CDR1 LGHDT and CDR2 YNNKEL come from the germline V gene (reference sequence). The germline V and J ends were trimmed by 0 bases and 10 bases, with 18 bases remaining between them. This CDR3 region has 16 residues. In DNA, the CDR3 is TGTGCCAGCAGCCAAGATCGATACGAGTCTCTCGGAAAACTGTTTTTT. Translated: CASSQDRYESLGKLFF.

The rearrangement joins TRBV7-9 to TRBJ2-3; 9 nucleotides agree with TRBD2. The ends lost 5 bases at V and 4 bases at J; junction bases unmatched: 10. The CDR3 runs to 16 residues. Germline V gene data show CDR1 as SEHNR and CDR2 as FQNEAQ (reference sequence). The CDR3 sequence is CASSPGWREGADTQYF. For the CDR3, the DNA is TGTGCCAGCAGCCCGGGGTGGCGGGAGGGCGCAGATACGCAGTATTTT.

This chain joins TRBV5-1 and TRBJ1-2; 8 nucleotides align to TRBD1. The CDR3 loop spans 13 amino acids. Germline loops: CDR1 SGHRS, CDR2 YFSETQ. With 4 bases clipped from V and 8 bases from J, the junction kept 7 bases outside the gene matches. The DNA for the CDR3 is TGCGCCAGCAGCCCAGACAGGGGTGGCGGCTACACCTTC. Translation gives CASSPDRGGGYTF.

This clone appeared once. The J gene is TRBJ1-2, the V gene TRBV19, with 8 bases that match TRBD1. The germline CDR1 and CDR2 sequences are LNHDA and SQIVND (reference sequence). CDR3 length: 14 amino acids. With 6 bases clipped from V and 7 bases from J, the junction kept 10 bases outside the gene matches. The chain's CDR3 is CASRSGQVLGGYTF. Written as DNA, the CDR3 is TGTGCCAGTAGATCGGGACAGGTCCTGGGTGGCTACACCTTC.

The rearrangement links TRBV25-1 to TRBJ1-2, with TRBD1 identical over 7 bases. With 5 bases clipped from V and 8 bases from J, the junction kept 11 bases outside the gene matches. CDR1 and CDR2 from the germline V gene are MGHDK and SYGVNS. The CDR3 totals 14 residues. CDR3 nucleotides: TGTGCCAGCAGTTTGCAGGGGGTTTTGGGGGGCTACACCTTC. Its protein product is CASSLQGVLGGYTF.

The chain uses TRBV19 and TRBJ1-5; tentative D call: TRBD1 (5 bases). CDR3 length equals 14 residues. Germline assignment: CDR1 LNHDA and CDR2 SQIVND (reference sequence). The germline V and J ends were trimmed by 5 bases and 4 bases, with 12 bases remaining between them. Written as DNA, the CDR3 is TGTGCCAGTAGTTCAGGAGACAGAAATCAGCCCCAGCATTTT. This codes for CASSSGDRNQPQHF.

V gene TRBV6-5 combines with J gene TRBJ2-7; the match to TRBD1 covers 8 bases. The length of the CDR3 is 15 residues. V was pared by 4 bases and J by 3 bases, with 8 bases of the junction left unmatched. Germline values: CDR1 MNHEY, CDR2 SVGAGI. This chain's CDR3 is CASSFAPGTGYEQYF. The CDR3 coding sequence is TGTGCCAGCAGTTTCGCACCCGGGACAGGCTACGAGCAGTACTTC.

V gene TRBV5-1 combines with J gene TRBJ2-2; D remains unclear. The V gene's germline CDR1 is SGHRS and CDR2 YFSETQ. Trimming shortened V by 5 bases and J by 1 base, and 9 bases separated the two germline ends. The length of the CDR3 is 14 residues. This CDR3 is CASRATQNTGELFF. The CDR3 DNA reads as TGCGCCAGCAGGGCGACTCAGAACACCGGGGAGCTGTTTTTT.

This clone was detected only a few times. The V call is TRBV7-2, the J call TRBJ1-6; tentatively, D is TRBD1 (6 bases). CDR1 and CDR2 (germline): SGHTA, FQGNSA. V was clipped by 5 bases and J by 7 bases, with 24 bases between them. This CDR3 spans 18 amino acids. CDR3 DNA: TGTGCCAGCAGCCCGCTACAGGGTACCACCGCCGAGAATTCACCCCTCCACTTT. Translated: CASSPLQGTTAENSPLHF. Complete variable domain (other parts from reference TRBV7-2 and TRBJ1-6): GAGVSQSPSNKVTEKGKDVELRCDPISGHTALYWYRQSLGQGLEFLIYFQGNSAPDKSGLPSDRFSAERTGGSVSTLTIQRTQQEDSAVYLCASSPLQGTTAENSPLHFGNGTRLTVT.

The chain couples TRBV7-2 to TRBJ2-5; TRBD1 aligns across 10 bases. The V and J ends lost 8 bases and 2 bases, in that order; junction bases with no gene match: 8. The CDR3 covers 15 residues. The germline CDR1 and CDR2 sequences are SGHTA and FQGNSA. The CDR3 sequence: CASGLWTGGQETQYF. CDR3 nucleotide sequence: TGTGCCAGCGGGCTGTGGACAGGGGGGCAAGAGACCCAGTACTTC.

The J gene is TRBJ1-1, the V gene TRBV7-9; 8 nucleotides line up with TRBD1. The CDR3 runs to 14 residues. The germline V gene encodes CDR1 SEHNR and CDR2 FQNEAQ (reference sequence). V gave up 3 bases and J gave up 6 bases; unmatched junction bases: 6. CDR3 coding DNA: TGTGCCAGCAGCTTGACAGGGGTTATGGCTGAAGCTTTCTTT. This encodes CASSLTGVMAEAFF.

V usage is TRBV28 and J usage is TRBJ1-6; 9 positions agree with TRBD1. V gave up 3 bases and J gave up 9 bases; unmatched junction bases: 6. Germline V CDR1 and CDR2: MDHEN, SYDVKM. This CDR3 has 15 residues. CDR3 protein: CASSFTRDRASPLHF. The DNA of the CDR3 is TGTGCCAGCAGTTTTACCCGGGACAGGGCTTCACCCCTCCACTTT. The variable domain in full, completed from reference TRBV28 and TRBJ1-6, reads DVKVTQSSRYLVKRTGEKVFLECVQDMDHENMFWYRQDPGLGLRLIYFSYDVKMKEKGDIPEGYSVSREKKERFSLILESASTNQTSMYLCASSFTRDRASPLHFGNGTRLTVT.

A few counts support this clone. The chain is built from TRBV19 and TRBJ1-5, with 7 bases lining up with TRBD1. V gave up 4 bases and J gave up 0 bases; unmatched junction bases: 6. Germline V gene sequence: CDR1 LNHDA, CDR2 SQIVND (reference sequence). The CDR3 runs 16 residues. CDR3 in amino acids: CASSRGTEYSNQPQHF. The CDR3 nucleotides read TGTGCCAGTAGTAGGGGGACAGAGTATAGCAATCAGCCCCAGCATTTT. The full variable domain, with the rest looked up from reference TRBV19 and TRBJ1-5, is DGGITQSPKYLFRKEGQNVTLSCEQNLNHDAMYWYRQDPGQGLRLIYYSQIVNDFQKGDIAEGYSVSREKKESFPLTVTSAQKNPTAFYLCASSRGTEYSNQPQHFGDGTRLSIL.

The genes are TRBV5-1 and TRBJ2-2, with D possibly matching TRBD2 (6 bases). Trimming cost V 7 bases and J 2 bases, with 15 bases left between them. The germline V gene encodes CDR1 SGHRS and CDR2 YFSETQ. CDR3 length: 15 amino acids. The CDR3 loop reads CASETGGKNTGELFF. In nucleotides, the CDR3 is TGCGCCAGCGAAACTGGGGGGAAAAACACCGGGGAGCTGTTTTTT.

The V call is TRBV6-5, the J call TRBJ1-2, with a tentative D call TRBD1 (5 bases). CDR3 length equals 14 residues. V lost 7 bases, J lost 5 bases, and 17 bases lay in between. The V gene's germline CDR1 is MNHEY and CDR2 SVGAGI. CDR3: CASIPGRGRYGYTF. The CDR3 nucleotides read TGTGCCAGCATTCCGGGGAGGGGCAGGTATGGCTACACCTTC.

This chain connects TRBV6-5 to TRBJ1-2, with D perhaps TRBD1 (5 bases). Germline CDR1 MNHEY, CDR2 SVGAGI. With 6 bases removed from V and 6 bases from J, the gap between germline ends came to 17 bases. This CDR3 has 14 amino acids. The CDR3 bases are TGTGCCAGCAGACCCGGACAAGAAAGTCATGGCTACACCTTC. It specifies CASRPGQESHGYTF.

The gene calls are TRBV6-4 and TRBJ1-2; D perhaps matches TRBD1 (5 bases). V gave up 7 bases and J gave up 3 bases, with 15 bases separating them. CDR1 is MRHNA and CDR2 is SNTAGT in the germline V gene. The CDR3 spans 14 residues. The CDR3 DNA follows: TGTGCCAGCATCACACCCGGGGGAGACTATGGCTACACCTTC. Its protein product is CASITPGGDYGYTF.